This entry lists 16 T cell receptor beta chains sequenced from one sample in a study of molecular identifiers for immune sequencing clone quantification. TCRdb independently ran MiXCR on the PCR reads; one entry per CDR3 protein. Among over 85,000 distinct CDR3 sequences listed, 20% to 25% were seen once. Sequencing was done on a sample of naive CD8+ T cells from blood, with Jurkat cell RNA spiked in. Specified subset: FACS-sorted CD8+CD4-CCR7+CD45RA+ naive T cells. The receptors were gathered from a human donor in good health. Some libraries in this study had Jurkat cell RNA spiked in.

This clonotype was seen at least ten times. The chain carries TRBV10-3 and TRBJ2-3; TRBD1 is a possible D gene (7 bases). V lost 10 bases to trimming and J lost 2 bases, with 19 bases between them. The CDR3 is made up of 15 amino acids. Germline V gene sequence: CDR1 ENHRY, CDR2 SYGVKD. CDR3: CATEAEGAITDTQYF. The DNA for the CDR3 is TGTGCCACCGAAGCGGAGGGGGCAATCACAGATACGCAGTATTTT.

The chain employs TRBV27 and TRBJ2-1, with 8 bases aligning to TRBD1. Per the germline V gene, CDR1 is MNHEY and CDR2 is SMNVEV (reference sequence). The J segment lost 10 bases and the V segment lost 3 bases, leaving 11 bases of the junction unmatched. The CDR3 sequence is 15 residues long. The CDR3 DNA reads TGTGCCAGCAGTTTCGTACAGGGGGGCCGAGGCGAGCAGTTCTTC. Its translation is CASSFVQGGRGEQFF.

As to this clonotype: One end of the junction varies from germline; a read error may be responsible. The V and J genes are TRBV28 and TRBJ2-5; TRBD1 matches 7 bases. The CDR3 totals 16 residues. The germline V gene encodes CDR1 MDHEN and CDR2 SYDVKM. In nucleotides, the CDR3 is TGTGCCAGCAGTACTACCCGGGACAGCTTGCAAGAGACCCGGTACTTC. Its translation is CASSTTRDSLQETRYF. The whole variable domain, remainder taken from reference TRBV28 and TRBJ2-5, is DVKVTQSSRYLVKRTGEKVFLECVQDMDHENMFWYRQDPGLGLRLIYFSYDVKMKEKGDIPEGYSVSREKKERFSLILESASTNQTSMYLCASSTTRDSLQETRYFGPGTRLLVL.

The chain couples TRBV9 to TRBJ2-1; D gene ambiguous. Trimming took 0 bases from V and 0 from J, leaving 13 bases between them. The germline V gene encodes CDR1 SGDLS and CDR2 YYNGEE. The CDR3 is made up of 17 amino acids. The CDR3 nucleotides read TGTGCCAGCAGCGTAGGATGGGTTCAGAGCTCCTACAATGAGCAGTTCTTC. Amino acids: CASSVGWVQSSYNEQFF.

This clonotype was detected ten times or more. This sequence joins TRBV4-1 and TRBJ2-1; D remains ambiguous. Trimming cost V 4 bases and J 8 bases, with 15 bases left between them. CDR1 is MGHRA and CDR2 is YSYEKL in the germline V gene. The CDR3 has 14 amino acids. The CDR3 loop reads CASSPRRTGDEQFF. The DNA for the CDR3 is TGCGCCAGCAGCCCCCGAAGGACCGGAGATGAGCAGTTCTTC.

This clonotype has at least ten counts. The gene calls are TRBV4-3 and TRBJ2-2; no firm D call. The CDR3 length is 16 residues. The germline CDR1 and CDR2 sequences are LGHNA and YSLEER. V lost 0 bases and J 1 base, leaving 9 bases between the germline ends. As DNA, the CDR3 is TGCGCCAGCAGCCAAGATCTAGGGCTGAACACCGGGGAGCTGTTTTTT. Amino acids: CASSQDLGLNTGELFF.

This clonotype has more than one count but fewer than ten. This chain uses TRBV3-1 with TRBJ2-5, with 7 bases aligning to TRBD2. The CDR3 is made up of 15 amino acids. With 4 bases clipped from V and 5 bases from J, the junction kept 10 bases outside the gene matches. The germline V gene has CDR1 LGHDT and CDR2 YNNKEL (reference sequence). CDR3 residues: CASSPRGGLVETQYF. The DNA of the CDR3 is TGTGCCAGCAGCCCCCGCGGGGGACTTGTCGAGACCCAGTACTTC.

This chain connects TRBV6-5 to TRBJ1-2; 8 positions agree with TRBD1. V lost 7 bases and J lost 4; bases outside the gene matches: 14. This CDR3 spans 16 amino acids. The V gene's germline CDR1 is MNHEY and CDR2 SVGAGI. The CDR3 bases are TGTGCCAGCATGCTACTCAGCAGGGGGCCCGGCTATGGCTACACCTTC. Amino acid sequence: CASMLLSRGPGYGYTF.

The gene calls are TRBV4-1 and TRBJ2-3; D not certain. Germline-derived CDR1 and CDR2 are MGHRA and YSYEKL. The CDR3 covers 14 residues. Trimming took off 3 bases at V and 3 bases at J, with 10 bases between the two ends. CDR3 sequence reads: CASSQTPITDTQYF. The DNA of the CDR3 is TGCGCCAGCAGCCAGACCCCGATTACAGATACGCAGTATTTT.

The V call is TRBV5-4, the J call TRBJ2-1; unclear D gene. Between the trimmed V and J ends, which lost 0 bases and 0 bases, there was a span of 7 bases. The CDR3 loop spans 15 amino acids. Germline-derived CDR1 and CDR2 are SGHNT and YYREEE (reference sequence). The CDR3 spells CASSLGLSSYNEQFF. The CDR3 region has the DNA TGTGCCAGCAGCTTGGGACTTAGCTCCTACAATGAGCAGTTCTTC.

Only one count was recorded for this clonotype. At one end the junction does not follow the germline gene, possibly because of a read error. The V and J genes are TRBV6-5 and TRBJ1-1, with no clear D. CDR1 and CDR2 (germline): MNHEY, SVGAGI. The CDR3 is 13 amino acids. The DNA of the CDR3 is TGTGCAAGCAGTTACGGCTCCAGAACTGAAGCTTTGTTT. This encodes CASSYGSRTEALF.

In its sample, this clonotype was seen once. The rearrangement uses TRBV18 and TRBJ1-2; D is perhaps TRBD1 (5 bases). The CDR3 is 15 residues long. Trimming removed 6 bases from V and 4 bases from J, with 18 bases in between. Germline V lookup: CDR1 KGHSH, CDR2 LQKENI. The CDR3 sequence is CASSPGTAHPYGYTF. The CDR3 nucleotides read TGTGCCAGCTCCCCGGGGACCGCACACCCCTATGGCTACACCTTC.

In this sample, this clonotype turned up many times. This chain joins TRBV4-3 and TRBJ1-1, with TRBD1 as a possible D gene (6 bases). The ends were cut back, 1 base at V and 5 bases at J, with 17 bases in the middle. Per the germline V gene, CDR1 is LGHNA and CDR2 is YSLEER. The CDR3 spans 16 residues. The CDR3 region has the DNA TGCGCCAGCAGCCAAGGGGAGACAGGATTTGTTACTGAAGCTTTCTTT. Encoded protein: CASSQGETGFVTEAFF.

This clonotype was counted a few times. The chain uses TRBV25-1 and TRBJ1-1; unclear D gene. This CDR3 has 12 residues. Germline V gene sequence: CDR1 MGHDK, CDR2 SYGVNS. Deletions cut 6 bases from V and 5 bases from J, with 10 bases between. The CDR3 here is CASREVGTEAFF. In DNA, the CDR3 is TGTGCCAGCAGGGAGGTTGGGACTGAAGCTTTCTTT.

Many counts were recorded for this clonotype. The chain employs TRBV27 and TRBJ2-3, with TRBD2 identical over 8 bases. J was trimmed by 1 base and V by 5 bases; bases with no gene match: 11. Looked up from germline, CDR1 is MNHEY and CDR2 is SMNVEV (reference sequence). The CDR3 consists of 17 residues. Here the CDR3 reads CASSPLLPAGGTDTQYF. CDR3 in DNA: TGTGCCAGCAGTCCACTCCTTCCAGCGGGGGGCACAGATACGCAGTATTTT.

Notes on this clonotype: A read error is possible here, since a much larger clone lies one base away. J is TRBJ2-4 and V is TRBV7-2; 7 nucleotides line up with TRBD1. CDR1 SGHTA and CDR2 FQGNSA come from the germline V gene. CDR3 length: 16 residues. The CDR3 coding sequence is TGTGCCAGCAGCTCGGACAGGACGTGGGCCAAAAACATTCAGTGCTTC. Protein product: CASSSDRTWAKNIQCF.